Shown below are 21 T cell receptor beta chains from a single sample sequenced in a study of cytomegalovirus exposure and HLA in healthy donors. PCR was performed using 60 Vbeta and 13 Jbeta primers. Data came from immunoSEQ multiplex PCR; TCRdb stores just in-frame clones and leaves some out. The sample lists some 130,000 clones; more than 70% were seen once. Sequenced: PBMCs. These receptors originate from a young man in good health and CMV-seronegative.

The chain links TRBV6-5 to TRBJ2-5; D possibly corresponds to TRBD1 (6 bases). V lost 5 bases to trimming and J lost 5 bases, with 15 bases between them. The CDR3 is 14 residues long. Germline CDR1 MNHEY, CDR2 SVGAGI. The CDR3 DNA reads TGTGCCAGCAGTGATTACAGGGTTGGGGAGACCCAGTACTTC. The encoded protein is CASSDYRVGETQYF.

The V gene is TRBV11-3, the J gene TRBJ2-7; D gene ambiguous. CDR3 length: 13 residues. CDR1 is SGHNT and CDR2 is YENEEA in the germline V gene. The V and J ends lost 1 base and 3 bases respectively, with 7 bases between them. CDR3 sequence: CASSLVPGYEQYF. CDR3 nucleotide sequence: TGTGCCAGCAGCTTAGTCCCAGGCTACGAGCAGTACTTC.

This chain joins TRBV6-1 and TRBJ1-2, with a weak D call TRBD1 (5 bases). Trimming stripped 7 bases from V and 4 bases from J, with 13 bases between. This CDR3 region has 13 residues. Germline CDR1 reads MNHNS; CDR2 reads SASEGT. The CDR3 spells CASTLRQSYGYTF. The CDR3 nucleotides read TGTGCCAGCACCCTCCGACAGTCCTATGGCTACACCTTC.

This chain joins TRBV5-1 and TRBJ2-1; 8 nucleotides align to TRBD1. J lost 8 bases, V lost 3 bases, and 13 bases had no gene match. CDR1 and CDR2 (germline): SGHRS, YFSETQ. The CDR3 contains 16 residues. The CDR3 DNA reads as TGCGCCAGCAGCTCCCGGGACAGGCTTTGGTTCCATGAGCAGTTCTTC. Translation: CASSSRDRLWFHEQFF.

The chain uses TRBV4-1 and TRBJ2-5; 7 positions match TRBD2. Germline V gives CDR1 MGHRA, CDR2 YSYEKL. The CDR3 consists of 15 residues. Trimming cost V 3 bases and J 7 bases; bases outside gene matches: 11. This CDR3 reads CASSHARRLAGTQYF. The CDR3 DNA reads TGCGCCAGCAGCCATGCCCGTCGACTAGCCGGGACCCAGTACTTC.

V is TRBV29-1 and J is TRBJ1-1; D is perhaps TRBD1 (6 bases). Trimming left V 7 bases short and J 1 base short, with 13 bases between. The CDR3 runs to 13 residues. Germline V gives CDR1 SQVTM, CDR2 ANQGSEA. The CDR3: CSGSGQTNTEAFF. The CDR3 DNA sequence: TGCAGCGGATCGGGACAAACGAACACTGAAGCTTTCTTT. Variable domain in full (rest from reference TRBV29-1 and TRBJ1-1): SAVISQKPSRDICQRGTSLTIQCQVDSQVTMMFWYRQQPGQSLTLIATANQGSEATYESGFVIDKFPISRPNLTFSTLTVSNMSPEDSSIYLCSGSGQTNTEAFFGQGTRLTVV.

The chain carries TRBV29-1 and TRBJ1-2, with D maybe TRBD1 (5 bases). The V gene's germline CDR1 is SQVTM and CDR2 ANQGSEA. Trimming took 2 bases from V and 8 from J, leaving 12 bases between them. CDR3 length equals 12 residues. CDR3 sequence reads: CSVEQDSPGYTF. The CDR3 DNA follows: TGCAGCGTTGAACAAGACAGCCCGGGCTACACCTTC.

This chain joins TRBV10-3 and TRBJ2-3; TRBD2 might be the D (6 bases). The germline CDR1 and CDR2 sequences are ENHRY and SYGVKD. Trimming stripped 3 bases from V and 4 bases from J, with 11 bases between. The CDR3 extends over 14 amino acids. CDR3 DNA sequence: TGTGCCATCAGTGATTCTACTAGCTCAGATACGCAGTATTTT. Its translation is CAISDSTSSDTQYF.

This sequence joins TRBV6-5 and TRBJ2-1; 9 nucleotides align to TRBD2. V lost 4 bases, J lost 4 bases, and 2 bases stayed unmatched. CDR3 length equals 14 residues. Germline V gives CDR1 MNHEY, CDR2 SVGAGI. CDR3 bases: TGTGCCAGCAGTTTAGCGGGGGCGTACAATGAGCAGTTCTTC. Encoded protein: CASSLAGAYNEQFF.

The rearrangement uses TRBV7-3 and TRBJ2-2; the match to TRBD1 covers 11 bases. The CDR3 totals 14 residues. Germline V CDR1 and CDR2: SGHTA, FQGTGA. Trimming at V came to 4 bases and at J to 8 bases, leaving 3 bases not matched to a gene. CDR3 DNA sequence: TGTGCCAGCAGCTCCGGACAGGGGGCGGGGGAGCTGTTTTTT. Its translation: CASSSGQGAGELFF.

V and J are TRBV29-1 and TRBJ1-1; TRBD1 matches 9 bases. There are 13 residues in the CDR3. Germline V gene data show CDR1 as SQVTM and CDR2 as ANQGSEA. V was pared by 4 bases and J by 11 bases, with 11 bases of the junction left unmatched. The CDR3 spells CSVGEGQGRDAFF. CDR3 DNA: TGCAGCGTTGGGGAGGGACAGGGTAGGGATGCTTTCTTT.

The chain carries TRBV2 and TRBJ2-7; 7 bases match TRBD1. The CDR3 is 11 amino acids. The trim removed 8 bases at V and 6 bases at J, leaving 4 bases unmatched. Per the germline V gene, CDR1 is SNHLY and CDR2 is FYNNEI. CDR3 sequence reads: CASLQGREQYF. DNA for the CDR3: TGTGCCAGCCTACAGGGGCGCGAGCAGTACTTC.

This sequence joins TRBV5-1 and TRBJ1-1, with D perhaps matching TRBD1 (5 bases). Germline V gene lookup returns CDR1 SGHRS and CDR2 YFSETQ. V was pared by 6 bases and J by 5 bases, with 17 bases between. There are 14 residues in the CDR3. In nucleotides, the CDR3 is TGCGCCAGCAATTCGGGCAGGGTTGGGACTGAAGCTTTCTTT. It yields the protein CASNSGRVGTEAFF.

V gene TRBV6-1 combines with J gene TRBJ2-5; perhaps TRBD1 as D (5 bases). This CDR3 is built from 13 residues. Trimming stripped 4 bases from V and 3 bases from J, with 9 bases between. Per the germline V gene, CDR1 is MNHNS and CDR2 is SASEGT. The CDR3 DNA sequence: TGTGCCAGCAGTGCGGGCAGGGAAGAGACCCAGTACTTC. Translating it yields CASSAGREETQYF.

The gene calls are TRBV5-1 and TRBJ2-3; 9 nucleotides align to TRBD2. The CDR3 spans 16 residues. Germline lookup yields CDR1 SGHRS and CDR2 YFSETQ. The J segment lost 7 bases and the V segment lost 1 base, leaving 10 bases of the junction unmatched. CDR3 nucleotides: TGCGCCAGCAGCTTGTCGAGCGGGGGGCTTCTGTATACGCAGTATTTT. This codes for CASSLSSGGLLYTQYF.

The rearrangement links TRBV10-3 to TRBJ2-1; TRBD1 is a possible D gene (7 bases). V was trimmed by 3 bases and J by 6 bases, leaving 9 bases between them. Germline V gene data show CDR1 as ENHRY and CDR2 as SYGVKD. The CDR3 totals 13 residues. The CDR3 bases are TGTGCCATCAGTGATCAGGGGGGCAATGAGCAGTTCTTC. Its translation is CAISDQGGNEQFF.

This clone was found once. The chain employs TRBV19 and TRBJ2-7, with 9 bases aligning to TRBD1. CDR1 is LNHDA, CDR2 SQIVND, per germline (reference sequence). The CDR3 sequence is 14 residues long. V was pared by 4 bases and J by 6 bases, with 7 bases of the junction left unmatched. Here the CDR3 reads CASSTGTGFVEQYF. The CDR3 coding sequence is TGTGCCAGTAGTACCGGGACAGGGTTTGTCGAGCAGTACTTC.

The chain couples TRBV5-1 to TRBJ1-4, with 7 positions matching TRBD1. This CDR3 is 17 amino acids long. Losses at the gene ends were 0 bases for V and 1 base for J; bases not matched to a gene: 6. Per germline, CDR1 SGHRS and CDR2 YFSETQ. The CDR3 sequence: CASSLVGGWGTNEKLFF. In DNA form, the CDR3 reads TGCGCCAGCAGCTTGGTAGGGGGCTGGGGAACTAATGAAAAACTGTTTTTT.

CDR3 in DNA: TGCGCCAGCAGCCAAGATTCGCGGGCTTGGCATGGCTACACCTTC. Translation: CASSQDSRAWHGYTF. V gene TRBV4-1 combines with J gene TRBJ1-2, with D unclear. Germline V gene data show CDR1 as MGHRA and CDR2 as YSYEKL. V dropped 0 bases and J dropped 6 bases, with 14 bases sitting between them. This CDR3 spans 15 amino acids.

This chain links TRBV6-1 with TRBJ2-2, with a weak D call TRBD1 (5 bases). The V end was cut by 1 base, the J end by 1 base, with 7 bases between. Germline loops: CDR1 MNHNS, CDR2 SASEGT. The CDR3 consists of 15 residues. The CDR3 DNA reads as TGTGCCAGCAGTGAAGAAGGGGTGAACACCGGGGAGCTGTTTTTT. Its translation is CASSEEGVNTGELFF.

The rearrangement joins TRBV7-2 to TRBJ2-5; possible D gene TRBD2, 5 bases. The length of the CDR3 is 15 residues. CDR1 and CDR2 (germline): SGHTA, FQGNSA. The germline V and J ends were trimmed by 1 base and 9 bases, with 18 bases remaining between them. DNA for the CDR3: TGTGCCAGCAGCTTAGGTCGGATGGCGGGTGGGTCCCAGTACTTC. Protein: CASSLGRMAGGSQYF.